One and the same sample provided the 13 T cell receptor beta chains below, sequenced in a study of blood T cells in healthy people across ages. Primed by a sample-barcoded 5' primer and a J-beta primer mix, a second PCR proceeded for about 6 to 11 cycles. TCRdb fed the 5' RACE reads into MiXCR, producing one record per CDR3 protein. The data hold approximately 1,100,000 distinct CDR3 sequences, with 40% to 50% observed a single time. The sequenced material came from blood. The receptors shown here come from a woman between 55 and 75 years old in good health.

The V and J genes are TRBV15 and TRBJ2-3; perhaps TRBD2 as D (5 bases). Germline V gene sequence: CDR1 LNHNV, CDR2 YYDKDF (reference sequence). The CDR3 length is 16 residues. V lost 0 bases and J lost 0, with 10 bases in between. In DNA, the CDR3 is TGTGCCACCAGCAGAGATATGGGGAGTAGCACAGATACGCAGTATTTT. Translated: CATSRDMGSSTDTQYF.

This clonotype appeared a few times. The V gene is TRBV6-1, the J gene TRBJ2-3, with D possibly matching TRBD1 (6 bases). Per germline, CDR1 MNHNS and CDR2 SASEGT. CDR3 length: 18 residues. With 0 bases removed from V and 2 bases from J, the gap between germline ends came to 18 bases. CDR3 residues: CASSEAHRGGPPTDTQYF. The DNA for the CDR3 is TGTGCCAGCAGTGAAGCCCACCGTGGGGGCCCTCCCACAGATACGCAGTATTTT.

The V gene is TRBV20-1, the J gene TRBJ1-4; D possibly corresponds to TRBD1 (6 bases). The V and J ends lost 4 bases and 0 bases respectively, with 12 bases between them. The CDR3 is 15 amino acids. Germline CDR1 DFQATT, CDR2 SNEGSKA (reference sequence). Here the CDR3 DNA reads TGCAGTGCTACAAAAACAGGGACAACTAATGAAAAACTGTTTTTT. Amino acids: CSATKTGTTNEKLFF.

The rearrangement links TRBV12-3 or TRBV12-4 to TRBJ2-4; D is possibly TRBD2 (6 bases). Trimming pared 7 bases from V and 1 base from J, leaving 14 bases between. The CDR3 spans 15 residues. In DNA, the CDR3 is TGTGCCAGCACCTCTCCTCGGGAGGCCAAAAACATTCAGTACTTC. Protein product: CASTSPREAKNIQYF.

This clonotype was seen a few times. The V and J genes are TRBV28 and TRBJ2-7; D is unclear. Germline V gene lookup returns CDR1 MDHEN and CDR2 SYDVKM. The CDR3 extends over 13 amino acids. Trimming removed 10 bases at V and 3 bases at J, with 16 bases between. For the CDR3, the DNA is TGTGCCACCCTATCCGAGACTGGCTACGAGCAGTACTTC. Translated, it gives CATLSETGYEQYF.

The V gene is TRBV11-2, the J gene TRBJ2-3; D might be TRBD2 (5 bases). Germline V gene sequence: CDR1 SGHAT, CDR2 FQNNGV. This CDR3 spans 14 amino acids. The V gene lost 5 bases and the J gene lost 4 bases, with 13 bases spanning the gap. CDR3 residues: CASSHGGFADTQYF. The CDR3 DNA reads TGTGCCAGCAGCCACGGAGGTTTCGCAGATACGCAGTATTTT.

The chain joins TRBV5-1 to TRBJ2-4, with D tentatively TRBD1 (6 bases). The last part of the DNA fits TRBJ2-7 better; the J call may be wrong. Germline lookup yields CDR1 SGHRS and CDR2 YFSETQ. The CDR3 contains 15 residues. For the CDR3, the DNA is TGCGCCAGCAGGCCTCCGGGACACGCCTCTACCGAGCAGTACTTC. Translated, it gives CASRPPGHASTEQYF.

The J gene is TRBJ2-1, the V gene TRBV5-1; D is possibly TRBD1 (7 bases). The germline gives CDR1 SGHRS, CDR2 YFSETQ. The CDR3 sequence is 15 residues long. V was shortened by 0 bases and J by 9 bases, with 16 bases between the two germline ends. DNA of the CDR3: TGCGCCAGCAGCTTGGCGAGGCAGGGGGGCGGTGAGCAGTTCTTC. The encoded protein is CASSLARQGGGEQFF.

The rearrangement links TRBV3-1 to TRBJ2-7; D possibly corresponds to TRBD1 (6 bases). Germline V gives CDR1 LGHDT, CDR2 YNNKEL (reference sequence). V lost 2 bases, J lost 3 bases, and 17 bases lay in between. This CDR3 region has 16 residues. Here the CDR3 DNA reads TGTGCCAGCAGCCAACAGACAGGAGGCGGGTTCTACGAGCAGTACTTC. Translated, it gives CASSQQTGGGFYEQYF.

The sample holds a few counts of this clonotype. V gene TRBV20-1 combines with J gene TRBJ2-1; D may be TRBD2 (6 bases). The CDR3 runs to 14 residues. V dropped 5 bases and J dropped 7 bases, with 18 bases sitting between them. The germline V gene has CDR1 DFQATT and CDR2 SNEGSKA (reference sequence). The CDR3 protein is CSAPQTLGGNEQFF. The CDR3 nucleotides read TGCAGTGCTCCTCAGACTTTGGGGGGAAATGAGCAGTTCTTC.

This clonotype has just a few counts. CDR3 nucleotide sequence: TGTGCCAGCAGCCAAGGTGGGGGGACTATGGAGTACTTC. Encoded protein: CASSQGGGTMEYF. The V gene is TRBV3-1, the J gene TRBJ2-5; 7 bases are a match to TRBD2. The V gene's germline CDR1 is LGHDT and CDR2 YNNKEL (reference sequence). The ends lost 1 base at V and 12 bases at J; junction bases unmatched: 8. The CDR3 has 13 amino acids.

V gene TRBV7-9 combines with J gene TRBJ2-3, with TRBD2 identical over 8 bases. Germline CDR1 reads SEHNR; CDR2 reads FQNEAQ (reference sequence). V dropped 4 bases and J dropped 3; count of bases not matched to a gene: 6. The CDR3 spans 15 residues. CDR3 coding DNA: TGTGCCAGCAGCTCCGGGAGGGGTTGGACAGATACGCAGTATTTT. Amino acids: CASSSGRGWTDTQYF.

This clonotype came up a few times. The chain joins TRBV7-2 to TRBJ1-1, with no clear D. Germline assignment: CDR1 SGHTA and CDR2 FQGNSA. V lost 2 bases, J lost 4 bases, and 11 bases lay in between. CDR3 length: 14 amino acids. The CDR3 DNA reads TGTGCCAGCAGCTTATGCGGGGAATTCACTGAAGCTTTCTTT. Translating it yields CASSLCGEFTEAFF.